The TCR beta chain under discussion was sequenced for a study of cytomegalovirus exposure and HLA in healthy donors. The wider study: Genotyping of about 400 donors showed that roughly 80% belonged to the Caucasian-associated ancestry cluster. Findings of the study overall: The study put roughly 160 TCR beta chains on its list as cytomegalovirus-associated. Most of the CMV-associated TCR beta chains (in a later analysis) appeared to be HLA-restricted. Researchers reported in a later analysis that a missense DCLRE1C variant was tied to TCR beta V- and J-gene trimming.

Germline values: CDR1 SGHTA, CDR2 FQGNSA. The CDR3 has 17 residues. The junction had 9 bases not matched to a gene; V was cut back by 1 base and J by 3 bases. Researchers ran the PCR with 60 Vbeta and 13 Jbeta primers. Measured with immunoSEQ multiplex PCR; TCRdb has only the in-frame clones, and not every one. The table lists roughly 190,000 clones, around 84% of them singletons, with about 1.7% in the top ten. On this clone itself: The antigen is unknown.

This receptor was obtained from a woman aged 18-29 years in good health and CMV-seronegative. The chain couples TRBV7-2 to TRBJ2-7; 10 nucleotides agree with TRBD2. The specimen was PBMCs. The CDR3 loop is CASSLGIIAGGNYEQYF. DNA of the CDR3: TGTGCCAGCAGCTTAGGGATTATAGCGGGGGGAAACTACGAGCAGTACTTC.